This paragraph covers one T cell receptor (beta chain) sequence. Its recognized antigen is unknown. Base-call qualities are not available, and no considerably larger clone is one nucleotide away. The collaborating institutions used their own protocols to collect whole blood in K2EDTA tubes. For TCRbeta analysis, collaborator samples were shipped as frozen whole blood, as isolated PBMCs, or as DNA extracted from either sample type. Via the germline V gene, CDR1 is SGDLS and CDR2 YYNGEE. There are 14 amino acids in the CDR3, from cysteine to phenylalanine inclusive. Solely the CDR3 DNA is kept, with 42 bases framed from the first base. Trimming accounts for 4 bases at V and 4 bases at J, while the number of junction bases matched to no gene is 6. This specimen comes from a study of blood T cell repertoires in COVID-19 (dated by TCRdb to 2018 to 2021). Study-level background: The collaborator samples originated in the United States, Italy and Spain and spanned the acute and convalescent phases of COVID-19. The prospective study material was composed of cDNA or gDNA derived from T cells, B-cell-depleted T cells, or PBMCs. Deeply sampled blood TCRbeta repertoires from subjects exposed to, actively infected with, or recovered from COVID-19 were included in the dataset. The repertoires were released in a freely available public database intended as a resource for research on the immune response to SARS-CoV-2. The samples were drawn from two sources: the first 160 participants of the ongoing ImmuneRACE study, and fewer than 1,500 subjects contributed by 6 global collaborators. Sample metadata almost always included a de-identified subject ID, COVID-19 status, age in years and sex. HLA class I and class II types, where available, came from metadata supplied by the sample provider rather than from assay-based typing. The full study reports these points: How much clinical and demographic metadata was included differed by source and by participant, and the metadata was provided uncurated.

The immunoSEQ Assay, a bias-controlled multiplex PCR, was used to amplify TCRbeta CDR3 regions from genomic DNA. In the paper's pipeline: The number of nucleated cells in each sample was estimated from the amplification of reference gene primers within the assay. Sequence reads were collapsed and filtered to measure the absolute abundance of every unique TCRbeta CDR3 rearrangement. Productive Simpson clonality was computed per sample as the square root of Simpson's diversity index over productive rearrangements. Held by TCRdb, this immuneACCESS table contains in-frame sequences only and omits some clones. Under half of the omission traces to an unresolved V gene where checked; the cause of the rest is unknown. V, J and clone size were drawn from that table, and D and trimming were deduced from the DNA. Counted in this sample were 150,000 to 170,000 clones; about 89% of them appeared once. The ten largest clonotypes hold less than 0.6% of the sample.

The sequence came from a man in his fifties with acute or convalescent COVID-19. The chain was built from TRBV9 and TRBJ2-7, with 9 central nucleotides matching TRBD1. Sequencing was performed on peripheral blood. CDR3 region: CASSLGQGGYEQYF. The base sequence is TGTGCCAGCAGCTTGGGACAGGGAGGATACGAGCAGTACTTC.